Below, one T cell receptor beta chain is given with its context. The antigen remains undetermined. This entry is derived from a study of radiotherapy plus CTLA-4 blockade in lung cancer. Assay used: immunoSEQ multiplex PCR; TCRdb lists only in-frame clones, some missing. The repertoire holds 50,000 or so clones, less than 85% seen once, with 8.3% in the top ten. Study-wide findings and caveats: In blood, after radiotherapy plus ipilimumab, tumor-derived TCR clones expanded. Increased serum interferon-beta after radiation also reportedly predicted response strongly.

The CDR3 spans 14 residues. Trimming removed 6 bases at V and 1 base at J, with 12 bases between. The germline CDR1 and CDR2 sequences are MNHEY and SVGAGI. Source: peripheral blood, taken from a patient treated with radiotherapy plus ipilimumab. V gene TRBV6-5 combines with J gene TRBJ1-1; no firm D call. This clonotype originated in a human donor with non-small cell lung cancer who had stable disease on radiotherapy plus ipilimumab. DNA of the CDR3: TGTGCCAGCAGCTCCAGCTCGAAGAACACTGAAGCTTTCTTT. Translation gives CASSSSSKNTEAFF.